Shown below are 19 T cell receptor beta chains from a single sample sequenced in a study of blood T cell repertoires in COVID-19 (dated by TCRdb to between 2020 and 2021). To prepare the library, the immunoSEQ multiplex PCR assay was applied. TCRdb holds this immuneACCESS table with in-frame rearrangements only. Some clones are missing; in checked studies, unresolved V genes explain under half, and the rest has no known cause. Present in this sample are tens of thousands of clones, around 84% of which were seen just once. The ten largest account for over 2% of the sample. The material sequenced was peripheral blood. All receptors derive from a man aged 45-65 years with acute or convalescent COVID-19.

The CDR3 reads CASSPSGRALWYF. CDR3 sequence (DNA): TGTGCCAGCAGCCCCAGCGGGAGGGCCTTGTGGTACTTC. The chain uses TRBV27 and TRBJ2-7, with 10 bases aligning to TRBD2. CDR3 length: 13 amino acids. The germline V gene has CDR1 MNHEY and CDR2 SMNVEV (reference sequence). Trimming cost V 6 bases and J 12 bases; bases outside gene matches: 11.

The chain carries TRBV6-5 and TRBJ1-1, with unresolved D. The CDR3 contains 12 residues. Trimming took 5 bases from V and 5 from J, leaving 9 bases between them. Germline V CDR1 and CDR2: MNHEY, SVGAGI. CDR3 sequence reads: CASSPSGTEAFF. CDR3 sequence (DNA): TGTGCCAGCAGTCCATCGGGAACTGAAGCTTTCTTT.

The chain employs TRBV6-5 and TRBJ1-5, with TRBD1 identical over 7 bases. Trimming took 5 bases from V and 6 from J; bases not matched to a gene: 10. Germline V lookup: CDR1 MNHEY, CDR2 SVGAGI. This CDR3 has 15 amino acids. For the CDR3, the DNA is TGTGCCAGCAGTCCAGGACAGGCCCAGGGTCAGCCCCAGCATTTT. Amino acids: CASSPGQAQGQPQHF.

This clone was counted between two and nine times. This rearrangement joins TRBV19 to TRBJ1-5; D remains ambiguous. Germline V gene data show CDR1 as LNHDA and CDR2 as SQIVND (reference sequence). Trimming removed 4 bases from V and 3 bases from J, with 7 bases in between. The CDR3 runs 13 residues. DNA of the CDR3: TGTGCCAGTAGTAATGCGGTCAATCAGCCCCAGCATTTT. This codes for CASSNAVNQPQHF. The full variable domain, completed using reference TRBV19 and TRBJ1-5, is DGGITQSPKYLFRKEGQNVTLSCEQNLNHDAMYWYRQDPGQGLRLIYYSQIVNDFQKGDIAEGYSVSREKKESFPLTVTSAQKNPTAFYLCASSNAVNQPQHFGDGTRLSIL.

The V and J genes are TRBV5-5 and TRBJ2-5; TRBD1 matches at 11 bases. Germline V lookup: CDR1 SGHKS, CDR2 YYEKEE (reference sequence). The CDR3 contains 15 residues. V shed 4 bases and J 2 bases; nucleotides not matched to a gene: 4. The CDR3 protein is CASSRGTGGQETQYF. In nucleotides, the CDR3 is TGTGCCAGCAGCCGAGGGACAGGGGGGCAAGAGACCCAGTACTTC.

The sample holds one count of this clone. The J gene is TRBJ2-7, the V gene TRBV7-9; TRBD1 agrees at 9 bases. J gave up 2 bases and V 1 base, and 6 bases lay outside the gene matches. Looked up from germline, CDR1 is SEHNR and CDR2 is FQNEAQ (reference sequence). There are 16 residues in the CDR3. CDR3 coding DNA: TGTGCCAGCAGCTTAGAGGGACAGGGACCAACCTACGAGCAGTACTTC. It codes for CASSLEGQGPTYEQYF.

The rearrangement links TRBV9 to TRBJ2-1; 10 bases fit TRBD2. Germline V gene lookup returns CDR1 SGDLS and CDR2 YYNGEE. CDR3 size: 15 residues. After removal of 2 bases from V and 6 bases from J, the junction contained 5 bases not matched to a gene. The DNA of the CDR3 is TGTGCCAGCAGCGTTTCCGGGACTAGCGTCAATGAGCAGTTCTTC. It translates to CASSVSGTSVNEQFF.

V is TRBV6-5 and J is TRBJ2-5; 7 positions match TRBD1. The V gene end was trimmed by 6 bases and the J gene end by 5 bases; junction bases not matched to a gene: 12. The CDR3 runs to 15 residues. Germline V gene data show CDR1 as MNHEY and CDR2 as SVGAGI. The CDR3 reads CASSVTMTGYETQYF. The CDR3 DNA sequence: TGTGCCAGCAGCGTAACCATGACAGGGTACGAGACCCAGTACTTC.

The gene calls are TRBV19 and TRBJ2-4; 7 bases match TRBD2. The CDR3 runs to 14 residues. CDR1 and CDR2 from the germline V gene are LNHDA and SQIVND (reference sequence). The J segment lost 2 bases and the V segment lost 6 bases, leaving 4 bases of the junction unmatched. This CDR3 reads CASSGGLPKNIQYF. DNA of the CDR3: TGTGCCAGTAGCGGGGGACTACCCAAAAACATTCAGTACTTC.

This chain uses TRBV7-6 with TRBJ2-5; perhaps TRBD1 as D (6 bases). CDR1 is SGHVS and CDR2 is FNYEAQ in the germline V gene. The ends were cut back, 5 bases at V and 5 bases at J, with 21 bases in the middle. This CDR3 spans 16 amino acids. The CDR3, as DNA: TGTGCCAGCAGCGACGCAGGGGCACCCTCCGGGGAGACCCAGTACTTC. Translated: CASSDAGAPSGETQYF.

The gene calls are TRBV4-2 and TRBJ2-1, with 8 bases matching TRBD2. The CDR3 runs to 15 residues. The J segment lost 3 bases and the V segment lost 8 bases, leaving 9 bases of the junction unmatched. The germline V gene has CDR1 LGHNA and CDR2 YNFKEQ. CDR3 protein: CASRGRSGGYNEQFF. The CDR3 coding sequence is TGTGCCAGCCGAGGCAGGAGCGGGGGCTACAATGAGCAGTTCTTC.

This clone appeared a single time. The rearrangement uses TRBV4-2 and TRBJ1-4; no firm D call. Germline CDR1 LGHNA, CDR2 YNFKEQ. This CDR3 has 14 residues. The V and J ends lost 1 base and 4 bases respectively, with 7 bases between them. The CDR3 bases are TGTGCCAGCAGCCAAGGGCTCAGTAATGAAAAACTGTTTTTT. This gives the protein CASSQGLSNEKLFF.

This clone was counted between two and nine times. The DNA of the CDR3 is TGTGCCAGCAGCTTAGATGGCGGCTACACCTTC. Translated: CASSLDGGYTF. The V and J genes are TRBV7-8 and TRBJ1-2, with no clear D. Germline CDR1 and CDR2: SGHVS and FQNEAQ. Trimming removed 1 base at V and 8 bases at J, with 5 bases between. The length of the CDR3 is 11 residues.

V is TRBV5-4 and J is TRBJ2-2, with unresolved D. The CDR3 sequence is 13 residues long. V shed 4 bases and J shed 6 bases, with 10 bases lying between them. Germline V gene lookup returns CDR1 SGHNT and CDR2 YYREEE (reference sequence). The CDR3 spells CASSPRPPGELFF. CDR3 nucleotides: TGTGCCAGCAGCCCGCGGCCGCCCGGGGAGCTGTTTTTT. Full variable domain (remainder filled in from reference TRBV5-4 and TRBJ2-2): ETGVTQSPTHLIKTRGQQVTLRCSSQSGHNTVSWYQQALGQGPQFIFQYYREEENGRGNFPPRFSGLQFPNYSSELNVNALELDDSALYLCASSPRPPGELFFGEGSRLTVL.

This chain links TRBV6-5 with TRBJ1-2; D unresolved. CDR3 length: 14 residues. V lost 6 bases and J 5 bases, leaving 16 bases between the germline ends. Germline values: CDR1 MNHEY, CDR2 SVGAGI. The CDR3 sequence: CASRGGGQAYGYTF. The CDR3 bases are TGTGCCAGCAGAGGAGGTGGGCAGGCGTATGGCTACACCTTC.

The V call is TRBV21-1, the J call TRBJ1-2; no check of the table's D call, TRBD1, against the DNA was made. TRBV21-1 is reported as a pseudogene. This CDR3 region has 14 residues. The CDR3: CASSKPDSRLGYTF. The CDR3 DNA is TGTGCCAGCAGCAAACCGGACAGCCGTTTGGGCTACACCTTC.

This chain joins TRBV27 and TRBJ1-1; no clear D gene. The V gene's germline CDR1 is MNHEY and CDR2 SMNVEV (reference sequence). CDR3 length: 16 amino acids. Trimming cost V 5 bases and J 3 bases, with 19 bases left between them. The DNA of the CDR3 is TGTGCCAGCAGTCGTCGACTAGGGAGGAGGGACACTGAAGCTTTCTTT. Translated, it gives CASSRRLGRRDTEAFF.

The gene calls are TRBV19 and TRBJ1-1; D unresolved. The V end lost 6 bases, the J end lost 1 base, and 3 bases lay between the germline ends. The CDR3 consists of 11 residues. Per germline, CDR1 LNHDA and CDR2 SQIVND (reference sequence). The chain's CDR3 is CASRRNTEAFF. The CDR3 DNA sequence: TGTGCCAGTAGGCGGAACACTGAAGCTTTCTTT.

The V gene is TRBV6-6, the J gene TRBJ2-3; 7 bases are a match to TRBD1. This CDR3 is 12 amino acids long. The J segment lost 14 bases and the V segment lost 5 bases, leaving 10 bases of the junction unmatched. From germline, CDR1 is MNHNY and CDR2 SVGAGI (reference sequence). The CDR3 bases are TGTGCCAGCAGTACTTGGACAGGCATGCCGTATTTT. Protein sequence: CASSTWTGMPYF.